The entry below gives a single TCR beta chain sequence along with its context. Its antigen remains unknown. Tuberculin skin test and IGRA determined adolescents' latent tuberculosis status at entry. Profiled with immunoSEQ multiplex PCR; TCRdb holds only in-frame clones, not every one. The sample comprises 40,000 to 45,000 clones, less than 95% of which are singletons, and about 2% rests with the top ten. Trimming took off 0 bases at V and 3 bases at J, with 15 bases between the two ends. The V gene's germline CDR1 is LGHNA and CDR2 YNFKEQ. The CDR3 runs 16 residues. This record comes from a study of T cells in tuberculosis. Study as a whole: T cells were selected with CD1B tetramers loaded with glucose monomycolate.

Study results and caveats: Selection depended on which cryopreserved specimens were available. GEM motif frequencies gave over 55% accuracy; the GMM repertoire gave roughly 90%.

Sequenced input: PBMCs. This sequence was found in a donor aged 10 to 29 with latent tuberculosis or without tuberculosis infection. Some clones in this sample may be carry-over from other donors' samples. The genes are TRBV4-2 and TRBJ2-7, with a weak D call TRBD2 (6 bases). The CDR3 reads CASSQDSEEGSYEQYF. CDR3 DNA: TGTGCCAGCAGCCAAGATTCGGAGGAGGGGAGCTACGAGCAGTACTTC.